This T cell receptor beta chain was identified during a study of glioma-infiltrating T cells. V lost 7 bases to trimming and J lost 1 base, with 10 bases between them. This CDR3 spans 13 amino acids. In germline, CDR1 is LNHDA, CDR2 SQIVND (reference sequence). This clonotype came up many times. Using RNA template, CDR3s of TCR alpha and beta were amplified with iRepertoire arm-PCR. TCRdb re-derived calls from the multiplex PCR reads in MiXCR, one entry per CDR3 protein. The repertoire holds approximately 88,000 distinct CDR3 sequences, with about 23% as singletons. The origin of this receptor is a human donor with low-grade glioma or glioblastoma, undergoing nonglioma brain surgery, or in good health (not recorded which). J is TRBJ1-1 and V is TRBV19; no clear D gene. The sequencing input was glioma tissue, nonneoplastic brain tissue, or PBMCs (not recorded which). CDR3 protein: CASKVTGNTEAFF. The CDR3 nucleotides read TGTGCCAGTAAAGTGACGGGGAACACTGAAGCTTTCTTT.